This TCR beta chain was identified in a study of cytomegalovirus exposure and HLA in healthy donors. A note on this clone: No antigen is known for it.

The J segment lost 0 bases and the V segment lost 2 bases, leaving 3 bases of the junction unmatched. Germline assignment: CDR1 LGHNA and CDR2 YSLEER. The CDR3 has 16 residues. PCR amplification relied on 60 Vbeta primers (plus 13 Jbeta primers). Generated by immunoSEQ multiplex PCR, the TCRdb table keeps only in-frame clones and is missing some. The sample shows under 200,000 clones, approximately 80% of them seen only once. Broader study findings: An assumption of roughly uniform sequencing depth across donors underlay the presence/absence analyses.

This sequence originates from a woman aged 45-65 years in good health and CMV-seropositive. The sample consisted of PBMCs. The chain carries TRBV4-3 and TRBJ2-1; TRBD2 agrees at 8 bases. CDR3 nucleotides: TGCGCCAGCAGCCAATTAGCGGGGAGCTCCTACAATGAGCAGTTCTTC. Its protein product is CASSQLAGSSYNEQFF.